The 7 T cell receptor beta chains listed next were all sequenced from one sample in a study of breast tumors, draining lymph nodes, adjacent tissues. Axillary draining lymph nodes of breast cancer patients supplied the node samples. One entry per CDR3 protein, called by TCRdb with MiXCR from the multiplex PCR reads. The sample contains 100,000 or so distinct CDR3 sequences, 21% of which appear only once. The specimen sequenced was axillary lymph node tissue. Every receptor here comes from a female donor with breast cancer. Some clones in this sample may be carry-over from other donors' samples.

This clonotype was observed at least ten times. The rearrangement uses TRBV6-2 or TRBV6-3 and TRBJ1-5; 8 positions match TRBD1. J was trimmed by 0 bases and V by 2 bases; bases with no gene match: 9. In germline, CDR1 is MNHEY, CDR2 SVGEGT. CDR3 length: 18 amino acids. CDR3: CASSYGQGRPLSNQPQHF. For the CDR3, the DNA is TGTGCCAGCAGTTACGGACAGGGTAGGCCCCTTAGCAATCAGCCCCAGCATTTT.

This rearrangement joins TRBV4-1 to TRBJ2-4; TRBD1 is a possible D gene (6 bases). This CDR3 region has 16 residues. V lost 1 base to trimming and J lost 1 base, with 11 bases between them. Germline V lookup: CDR1 MGHRA, CDR2 YSYEKL. In DNA, the CDR3 is TGCGCCAGCAGCCAAGTGCCAGGGGTGGCCAAAAACATTCAGTACTTC. This translates into CASSQVPGVAKNIQYF.

This clonotype was seen repeatedly, ten times or more. This chain joins TRBV20-1 and TRBJ2-5; 9 bases are shared with TRBD2. Germline V gives CDR1 DFQATT, CDR2 SNEGSKA (reference sequence). Losses at the gene ends were 5 bases for V and 5 bases for J; bases not matched to a gene: 6. This CDR3 has 13 residues. This chain's CDR3 is CSAAGTSWETQYF. CDR3 bases: TGCAGTGCTGCCGGGACTAGCTGGGAGACCCAGTACTTC.

This clonotype was detected ten times or more. The chain joins TRBV20-1 to TRBJ1-5; D is ambiguous. The CDR3 is 15 residues long. The germline CDR1 and CDR2 sequences are DFQATT and SNEGSKA (reference sequence). V gave up 2 bases and J gave up 3 bases, with 14 bases separating them. CDR3 in amino acids: CSARPPGILNQPQHF. In DNA, the CDR3 is TGCAGTGCTAGACCCCCGGGCATCCTCAATCAGCCCCAGCATTTT.

This clonotype was recorded many times. The V and J genes are TRBV4-1 and TRBJ2-3, with 12 nucleotides matching TRBD1. J lost 5 bases, V lost 5 bases, and 8 bases had no gene match. Germline V gives CDR1 MGHRA, CDR2 YSYEKL. The length of the CDR3 is 16 residues. CDR3 loop: CASSRGTGGEIDTQYF. CDR3 bases: TGCGCCAGCAGCAGGGGGACAGGGGGCGAGATAGATACGCAGTATTTT.

The table lists this clonotype with a few counts. The J gene is TRBJ1-1, the V gene TRBV7-9; the D is unclear. Germline CDR1 reads SEHNR; CDR2 reads FQNEAQ (reference sequence). V shed 0 bases and J shed 1 base, with 6 bases lying between them. The length of the CDR3 is 14 residues. CDR3 sequence (DNA): TGTGCCAGCAGCTTAGCCAGGTCGAACACTGAAGCTTTCTTT. It codes for CASSLARSNTEAFF.

This clonotype has a handful of counts. The rearrangement joins TRBV19 to TRBJ1-5; D ambiguous. This CDR3 spans 11 amino acids. Germline V gene lookup returns CDR1 LNHDA and CDR2 SQIVND (reference sequence). With 11 bases removed from V and 3 bases from J, the gap between germline ends came to 8 bases. The CDR3 loop is CASGYNQPQHF. The CDR3 DNA reads as TGTGCCTCGGGGTACAATCAGCCCCAGCATTTT.